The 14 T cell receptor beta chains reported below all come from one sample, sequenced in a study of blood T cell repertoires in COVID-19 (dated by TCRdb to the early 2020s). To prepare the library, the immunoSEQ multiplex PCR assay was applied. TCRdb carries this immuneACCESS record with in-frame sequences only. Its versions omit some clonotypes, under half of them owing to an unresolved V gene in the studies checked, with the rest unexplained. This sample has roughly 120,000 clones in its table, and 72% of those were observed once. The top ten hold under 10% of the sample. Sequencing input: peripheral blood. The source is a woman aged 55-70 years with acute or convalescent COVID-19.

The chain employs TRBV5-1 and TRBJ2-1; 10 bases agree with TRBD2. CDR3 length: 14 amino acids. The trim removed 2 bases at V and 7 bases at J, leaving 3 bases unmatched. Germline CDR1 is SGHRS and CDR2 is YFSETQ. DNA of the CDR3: TGCGCCAGCAGCTTCTCTAGCGGGGGTAATGAGCAGTTCTTC. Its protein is CASSFSSGGNEQFF. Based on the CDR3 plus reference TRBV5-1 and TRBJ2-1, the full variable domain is KAGVTQTPRYLIKTRGQQVTLSCSPISGHRSVSWYQQTPGQGLQFLFEYFSETQRNKGNFPGRFSGRQFSNSRSEMNVSTLELGDSALYLCASSFSSGGNEQFFGPGTRLTVL.

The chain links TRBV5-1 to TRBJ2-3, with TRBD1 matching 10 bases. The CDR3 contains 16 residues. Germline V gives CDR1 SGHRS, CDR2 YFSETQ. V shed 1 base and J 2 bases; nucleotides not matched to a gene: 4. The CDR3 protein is CASSLRGQGSTDTQYF. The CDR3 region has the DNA TGCGCCAGCAGCTTGCGGGGACAGGGGTCCACAGATACGCAGTATTTT.

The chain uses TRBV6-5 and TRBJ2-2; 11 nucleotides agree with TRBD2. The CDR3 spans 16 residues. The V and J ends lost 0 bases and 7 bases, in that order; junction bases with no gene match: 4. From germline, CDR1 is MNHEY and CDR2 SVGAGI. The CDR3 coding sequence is TGTGCCAGCAGTTACTCAACTAGCGGGAGTATCGGGGAGCTGTTTTTT. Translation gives CASSYSTSGSIGELFF.

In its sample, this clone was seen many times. CDR3 in DNA: TGTGCCAGCAGACCAAGACCGGGACTACGACGGGAAAAACTGTTTTTT. This translates into CASRPRPGLRREKLFF. The chain uses TRBV7-9 and TRBJ1-4; a weak D match, TRBD1 (5 bases). Trimming pared 6 bases from V and 8 bases from J, leaving 22 bases between. The CDR3 is 16 amino acids. The germline V gene has CDR1 SEHNR and CDR2 FQNEAQ (reference sequence).

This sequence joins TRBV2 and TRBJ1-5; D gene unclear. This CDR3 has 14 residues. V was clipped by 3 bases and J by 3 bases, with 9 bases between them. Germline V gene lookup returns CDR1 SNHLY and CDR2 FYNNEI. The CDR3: CASSDRGSNQPQHF. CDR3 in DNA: TGTGCCAGCAGTGATCGGGGATCCAATCAGCCCCAGCATTTT.

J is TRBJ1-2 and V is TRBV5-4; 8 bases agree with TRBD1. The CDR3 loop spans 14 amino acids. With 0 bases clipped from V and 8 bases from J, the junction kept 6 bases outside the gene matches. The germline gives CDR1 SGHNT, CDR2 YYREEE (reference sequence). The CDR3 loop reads CASSLGQGAQGYTF. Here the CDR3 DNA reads TGTGCCAGCAGCTTGGGCCAGGGGGCGCAAGGCTACACCTTC.

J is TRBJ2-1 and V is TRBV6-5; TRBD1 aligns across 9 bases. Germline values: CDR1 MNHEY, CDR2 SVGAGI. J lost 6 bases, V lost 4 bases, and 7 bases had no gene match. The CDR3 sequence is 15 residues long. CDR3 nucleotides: TGTGCCAGCAGTTTGACAGGGGGGAGTCGCAATGAGCAGTTCTTC. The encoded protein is CASSLTGGSRNEQFF.

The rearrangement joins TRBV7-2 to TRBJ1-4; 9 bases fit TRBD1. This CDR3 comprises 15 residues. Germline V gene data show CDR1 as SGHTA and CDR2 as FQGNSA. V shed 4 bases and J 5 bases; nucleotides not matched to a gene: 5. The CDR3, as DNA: TGTGCCAGCAGCTGGGTGACAGGGGGAAATGAAAAACTGTTTTTT. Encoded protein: CASSWVTGGNEKLFF. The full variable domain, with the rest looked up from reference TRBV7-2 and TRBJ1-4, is GAGVSQSPSNKVTEKGKDVELRCDPISGHTALYWYRQSLGQGLEFLIYFQGNSAPDKSGLPSDRFSAERTGGSVSTLTIQRTQQEDSAVYLCASSWVTGGNEKLFFGSGTQLSVL.

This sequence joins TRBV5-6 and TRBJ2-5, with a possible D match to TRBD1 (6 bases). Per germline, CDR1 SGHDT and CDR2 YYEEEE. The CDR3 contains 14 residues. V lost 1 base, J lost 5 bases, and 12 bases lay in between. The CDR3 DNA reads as TGTGCCAGCAGCTTGAAATCAGGGGTGGAGACCCAGTACTTC. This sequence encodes CASSLKSGVETQYF.

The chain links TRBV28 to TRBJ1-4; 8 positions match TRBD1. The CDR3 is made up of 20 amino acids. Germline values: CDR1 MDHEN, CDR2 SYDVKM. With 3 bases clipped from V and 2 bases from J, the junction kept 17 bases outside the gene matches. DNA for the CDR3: TGTGCCAGCAGTTTTACTCGCGGGACAGGAGAAGGGCTCACTAATGAAAAACTGTTTTTT. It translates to CASSFTRGTGEGLTNEKLFF.

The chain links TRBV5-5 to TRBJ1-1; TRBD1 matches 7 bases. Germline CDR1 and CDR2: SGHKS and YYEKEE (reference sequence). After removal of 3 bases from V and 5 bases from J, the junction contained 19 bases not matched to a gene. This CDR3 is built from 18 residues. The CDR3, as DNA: TGTGCCAGCAGCTCAGAAAGATGGGACAGACCTGGAGGGACTGAAGCTTTCTTT. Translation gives CASSSERWDRPGGTEAFF.

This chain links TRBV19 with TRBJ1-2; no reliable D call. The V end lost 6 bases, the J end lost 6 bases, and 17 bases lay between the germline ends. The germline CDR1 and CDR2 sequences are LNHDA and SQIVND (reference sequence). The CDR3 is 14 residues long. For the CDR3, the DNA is TGTGCCAGTAGAATCCCCTCGGGGAAAAATGGCTACACCTTC. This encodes CASRIPSGKNGYTF.

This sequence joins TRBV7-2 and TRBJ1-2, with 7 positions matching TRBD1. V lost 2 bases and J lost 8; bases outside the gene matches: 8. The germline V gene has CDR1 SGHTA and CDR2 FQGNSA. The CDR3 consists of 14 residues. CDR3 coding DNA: TGTGCCAGCAGCTTAAGCCCAGGGGGGAACGGCTACACCTTC. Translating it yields CASSLSPGGNGYTF.

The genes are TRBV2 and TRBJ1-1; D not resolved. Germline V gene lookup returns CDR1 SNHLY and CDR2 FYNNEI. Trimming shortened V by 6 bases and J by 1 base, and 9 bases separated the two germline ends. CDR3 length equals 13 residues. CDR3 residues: CASRGTENTEAFF. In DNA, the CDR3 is TGTGCCAGCAGGGGCACAGAGAACACTGAAGCTTTCTTT. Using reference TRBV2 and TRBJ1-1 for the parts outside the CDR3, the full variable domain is EPEVTQTPSHQVTQMGQEVILRCVPISNHLYFYWYRQILGQKVEFLVSFYNNEISEKSEIFDDQFSVERPDGSNFTLKIRSTKLEDSAMYFCASRGTENTEAFFGQGTRLTVV.